This record concerns one TCR beta chain sequence. Its antigen remains unidentified. Time point specified: week 11, during vaccination. One vaccine dose held 300 ug of mutant IDH1 20-mer peptide and came with topical imiquimod. The data are from a study of a mutant IDH1 vaccine in newly diagnosed glioma. For the study at large: Antecedent treatment encompassed radiotherapy, temozolomide, or their combination; the majority received both.

The table came from immunoSEQ multiplex PCR; TCRdb's copy has only in-frame clones and leaves some out. The sample has about 36,000 clones, 80% seen once. Losses at the gene ends were 0 bases for V and 2 bases for J; bases not matched to a gene: 9. Germline V gene sequence: CDR1 SEHNR, CDR2 FQNEAQ (reference sequence). The CDR3 is 17 residues long. This TCR derives from a woman in her 30s with glioma. Some clones in this sample may be carry-over from other donors' samples. This material consisted of peripheral blood mononuclear cells (PBMCs), taken from a glioma patient whose treatment included an IDH1 peptide vaccine. V is TRBV7-9 and J is TRBJ2-5, with TRBD1 matching over 7 bases. The CDR3 region has the DNA TGTGCCAGCAGCTTAGCGACAGGGAGAAGATATCAAGAGACCCAGTACTTC. This gives the protein CASSLATGRRYQETQYF.